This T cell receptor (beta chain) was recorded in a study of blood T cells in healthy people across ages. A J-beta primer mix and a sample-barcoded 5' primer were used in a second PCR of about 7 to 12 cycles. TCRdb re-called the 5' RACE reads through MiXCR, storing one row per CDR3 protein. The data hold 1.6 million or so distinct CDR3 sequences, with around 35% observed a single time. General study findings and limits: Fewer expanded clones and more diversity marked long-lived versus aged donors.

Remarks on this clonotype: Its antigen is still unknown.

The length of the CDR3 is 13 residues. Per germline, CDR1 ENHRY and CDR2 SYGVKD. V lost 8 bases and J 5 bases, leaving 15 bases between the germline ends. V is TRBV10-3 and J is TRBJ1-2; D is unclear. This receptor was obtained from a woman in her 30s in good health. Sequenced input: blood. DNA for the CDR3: TGTGCCATCCGCTGGCCAGAGGGATATGGCTACACCTTC. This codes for CAIRWPEGYGYTF.